This entry lists 30 T cell receptor beta chains sequenced from one sample in a study of cytomegalovirus exposure and HLA in healthy donors. Use of 60 Vbeta and 13 Jbeta primers characterized the PCR. TCRdb's copy holds only in-frame clones and misses some; the assay was immunoSEQ multiplex PCR. The repertoire includes 140,000 or so clones, more than 55% of them detected once, and 6.5% sits in the top ten. Sequencing was performed on PBMCs. Receptors were obtained from an older woman in good health and CMV-seronegative.

V is TRBV11-2 and J is TRBJ1-3, with D perhaps matching TRBD1 (5 bases). Trimming removed 7 bases from V and 1 base from J, with 17 bases in between. The CDR3 contains 16 residues. Germline assignment: CDR1 SGHAT and CDR2 FQNNGV. CDR3: CASTLRGVESGNTIYF. The CDR3, as DNA: TGTGCCAGCACCCTTCGGGGGGTAGAGTCTGGAAACACCATATATTTT.

The chain links TRBV19 to TRBJ2-3; TRBD2 matches 7 bases. After removal of 7 bases from V and 4 bases from J, the junction contained 14 bases not matched to a gene. CDR1 LNHDA and CDR2 SQIVND come from the germline V gene (reference sequence). CDR3 length equals 16 residues. The CDR3 bases are TGTGCCAGTAAGGGATTCTGGGGCGGGAGCCCAGATACGCAGTATTTT. Translated: CASKGFWGGSPDTQYF.

This clone came up once. V and J are TRBV14 and TRBJ2-1; D is perhaps TRBD1 (6 bases). The V gene's germline CDR1 is SGHDN and CDR2 FVKESK. The CDR3 contains 13 residues. V gave up 0 bases and J gave up 13 bases, with 13 bases separating them. The CDR3 loop is CASSQDIEGDQFF. The CDR3 coding sequence is TGTGCCAGCAGCCAAGATATTGAGGGGGACCAGTTCTTC.

This clone has just a few counts. This sequence joins TRBV9 and TRBJ2-7; TRBD1 aligns across 8 bases. CDR1 and CDR2 from the germline V gene are SGDLS and YYNGEE. The CDR3 is made up of 15 amino acids. J was trimmed by 7 bases and V by 0 bases; bases with no gene match: 9. As DNA, the CDR3 is TGTGCCAGCAGCGTAGCCGCAGGGGGCCGGGGGGAGCAGTACTTC. Translating gives CASSVAAGGRGEQYF.

The chain links TRBV9 to TRBJ2-7; 11 bases align to TRBD2. CDR3 length equals 15 residues. The ends lost 3 bases at V and 0 bases at J; junction bases unmatched: 2. In germline, CDR1 is SGDLS, CDR2 YYNGEE. The CDR3 DNA follows: TGTGCCAGCAGCGGTGGACTAGCGGGCTCCTACGAGCAGTACTTC. As protein: CASSGGLAGSYEQYF.

The V call is TRBV5-1, the J call TRBJ2-2, with D possibly being TRBD1 (5 bases). The germline V gene has CDR1 SGHRS and CDR2 YFSETQ. V shed 6 bases and J shed 7 bases, with 16 bases lying between them. The CDR3 has 14 amino acids. Here the CDR3 DNA reads TGCGCCAGCACCAGACAAGGGGATCACGGGGAGCTGTTTTTT. Residues: CASTRQGDHGELFF.

The rearrangement uses TRBV7-8 and TRBJ2-1; 9 bases line up with TRBD2. The CDR3 consists of 16 residues. V dropped 4 bases and J dropped 9; count of bases not matched to a gene: 13. Germline assignment: CDR1 SGHVS and CDR2 FQNEAQ. CDR3 DNA sequence: TGTGCCAGCAGCTCGTACCGGGCGGGAGGGTATGGTGAGCAGTTCTTC. Protein: CASSSYRAGGYGEQFF.

Only a few counts were recorded for this clone. The chain has TRBV5-1 and TRBJ2-1; 10 bases line up with TRBD2. CDR1 is SGHRS, CDR2 YFSETQ, per germline. The CDR3 runs to 16 residues. Germline trimming cut 4 bases from V and 5 bases from J; bases unmatched to any gene: 9. The CDR3 coding sequence is TGCGCCAGCAGCGATAGGACTAGCGGCCCGAACAATGAGCAGTTCTTC. This sequence encodes CASSDRTSGPNNEQFF.

The rearrangement joins TRBV19 to TRBJ2-7, with D possibly TRBD1 on 6 matching bases. The V and J ends lost 1 base and 3 bases respectively, with 10 bases between them. The germline V gene encodes CDR1 LNHDA and CDR2 SQIVND (reference sequence). The CDR3 runs 14 residues. The CDR3 DNA reads as TGTGCCAGTAGTATAGCGGGCAGGGGCTACGAGCAGTACTTC. Its translation is CASSIAGRGYEQYF. The full variable domain, its missing parts supplied by reference TRBV19 and TRBJ2-7, is DGGITQSPKYLFRKEGQNVTLSCEQNLNHDAMYWYRQDPGQGLRLIYYSQIVNDFQKGDIAEGYSVSREKKESFPLTVTSAQKNPTAFYLCASSIAGRGYEQYFGPGTRLTVT.

In this sample, this clone turned up once. The chain is built from TRBV5-1 and TRBJ1-2; tentative D call: TRBD1 (5 bases). Deletions cut 4 bases from V and 4 bases from J, with 20 bases between. Germline CDR1 reads SGHRS; CDR2 reads YFSETQ. CDR3 length equals 16 residues. CDR3 DNA sequence: TGCGCCAGCAGCCTGGGGCTTTCCGGGAAGGGCTATGGCTACACCTTC. It translates to CASSLGLSGKGYGYTF.

V usage is TRBV13 and J usage is TRBJ2-7; D remains ambiguous. Germline CDR1 is PRHDT and CDR2 is FYEKMQ (reference sequence). Between the trimmed V and J ends, which lost 3 bases and 3 bases, there was a span of 3 bases. The CDR3 length is 11 residues. CDR3 sequence (DNA): TGTGCCAGCAGCTTCCGCTACGAGCAGTACTTC. This codes for CASSFRYEQYF.

The chain links TRBV7-2 to TRBJ1-1; a possible D gene is TRBD1 (6 bases). Germline values: CDR1 SGHTA, CDR2 FQGNSA. CDR3 length equals 15 residues. The V end lost 1 base, the J end lost 1 base, and 10 bases lay between the germline ends. This chain's CDR3 is CASSLVQGTNTEAFF. The CDR3 DNA reads as TGTGCCAGCAGCTTAGTTCAGGGGACGAACACTGAAGCTTTCTTT.

This rearrangement joins TRBV19 to TRBJ2-2; maybe TRBD1 (5 bases). The V end lost 3 bases, the J end lost 1 base, and 9 bases lay between the germline ends. CDR1 and CDR2 from the germline V gene are LNHDA and SQIVND (reference sequence). This CDR3 comprises 15 residues. CDR3 amino acids: CASSMVRGNTGELFF. CDR3 DNA: TGTGCCAGTAGTATGGTTAGGGGGAACACCGGGGAGCTGTTTTTT.

This clone was seen a few times. The chain couples TRBV10-1 to TRBJ2-7; 10 bases agree with TRBD2. The CDR3 is made up of 15 amino acids. CDR1 and CDR2 (germline): WNHNN, SYGVQD (reference sequence). After removal of 5 bases from V and 4 bases from J, the junction contained 8 bases not matched to a gene. CDR3 residues: CASSPWTSGGYEQYF. DNA for the CDR3: TGCGCCAGCAGTCCATGGACTAGCGGCGGGTACGAGCAGTACTTC.

This clone was counted a few times. The chain couples TRBV20-1 to TRBJ2-7, with a weak D call TRBD1 (6 bases). V lost 6 bases and J 6 bases, leaving 12 bases between the germline ends. The CDR3 runs 11 residues. CDR1 and CDR2 (germline): DFQATT, SNEGSKA (reference sequence). The CDR3 loop is CSAPRGGEQYF. CDR3 in DNA: TGCAGTGCCCCTAGAGGGGGCGAGCAGTACTTC.

V is TRBV7-6 and J is TRBJ1-3; unclear D gene. This CDR3 has 14 amino acids. V was cut by 5 bases and J by 0 bases, with 8 bases left in between. Germline V gene lookup returns CDR1 SGHVS and CDR2 FNYEAQ. The CDR3 protein is CASSPIPSGNTIYF. Here the CDR3 DNA reads TGTGCCAGCAGCCCTATACCCTCTGGAAACACCATATATTTT.

To note about this clone: The junction departs from the called germline gene at one end, perhaps through a read error. The sample contains more than one DNA sequence encoding this CDR3. The chain combines TRBV27 with TRBJ2-3; tentative D call: TRBD2 (7 bases). Germline V lookup: CDR1 MNHEY, CDR2 SMNVEV (reference sequence). This CDR3 is built from 16 residues. The CDR3 is CASSLGWGGPTDTQYF. CDR3 DNA sequence: TGTGCCAGCAGTTTAGGGTGGGGGGGCCCCACAGATACGCAATATTTT.

The rearrangement links TRBV7-2 to TRBJ2-1; 9 bases align to TRBD2. Germline-derived CDR1 and CDR2 are SGHTA and FQGNSA. Trimming at V came to 1 base and at J to 8 bases, leaving 15 bases not matched to a gene. The CDR3 contains 18 residues. For the CDR3, the DNA is TGTGCCAGCAGCTTAGGGCTCACCCTAGCGGGGTTGTCGGATGAGCAGTTCTTC. It specifies CASSLGLTLAGLSDEQFF.

The CDR3 spells CASSLEGAQGAYGYTF. The DNA of the CDR3 is TGTGCCAGCAGCTTAGAAGGGGCACAGGGGGCCTATGGCTACACCTTC. The V gene is TRBV7-2, the J gene TRBJ1-2; 9 bases align to TRBD1. In germline, CDR1 is SGHTA, CDR2 FQGNSA. V lost 1 base and J lost 4; bases outside the gene matches: 7. The CDR3 is made up of 16 amino acids.

This chain uses TRBV6-5 with TRBJ2-5; TRBD2 might be the D (7 bases). V lost 4 bases and J lost 1, with 13 bases in between. Germline CDR1 is MNHEY and CDR2 is SVGAGI. The CDR3 is 15 residues long. The DNA for the CDR3 is TGTGCCAGCAGTTTAAACGGGGGGCGCCAAGAGACCCAGTACTTC. Its translation is CASSLNGGRQETQYF.

This clone was counted between two and nine times. The chain is built from TRBV7-2 and TRBJ1-5; tentative D call: TRBD1 (5 bases). CDR1 is SGHTA, CDR2 FQGNSA, per germline. Trimming took off 5 bases at V and 6 bases at J, with 11 bases between the two ends. The CDR3 is 13 amino acids. The DNA of the CDR3 is TGTGCCAGCAGCCACCAAGGGGTTCAGCCCCAGCATTTT. Protein: CASSHQGVQPQHF.

This chain links TRBV7-9 with TRBJ2-1, with no clear D. Trimming took 4 bases from V and 5 from J, leaving 21 bases between them. Germline CDR1 reads SEHNR; CDR2 reads FQNEAQ (reference sequence). This CDR3 contains 17 residues. This CDR3 reads CASSSPATGPLNNEQFF. CDR3 in DNA: TGTGCCAGCAGCTCCCCAGCAACGGGTCCCCTTAACAATGAGCAGTTCTTC.

J is TRBJ1-1 and V is TRBV19; unclear D gene. Trimming took 2 bases from V and 1 from J, leaving 8 bases between them. Germline V gene lookup returns CDR1 LNHDA and CDR2 SQIVND (reference sequence). This CDR3 has 14 amino acids. CDR3: CASSIRHQNTEAFF. DNA of the CDR3: TGTGCCAGTAGTATAAGACACCAGAACACTGAAGCTTTCTTT. The variable domain in full, with the rest retrieved from reference TRBV19 and TRBJ1-1, is DGGITQSPKYLFRKEGQNVTLSCEQNLNHDAMYWYRQDPGQGLRLIYYSQIVNDFQKGDIAEGYSVSREKKESFPLTVTSAQKNPTAFYLCASSIRHQNTEAFFGQGTRLTVV.

V usage is TRBV4-1 and J usage is TRBJ2-7; 8 bases are a match to TRBD1. J lost 7 bases, V lost 4 bases, and 3 bases had no gene match. The CDR3 spans 12 residues. CDR1 MGHRA and CDR2 YSYEKL come from the germline V gene. The CDR3 spells CASSRGQGEQYF. The CDR3, as DNA: TGCGCCAGCAGCCGTGGACAGGGAGAGCAGTACTTC.

The V call is TRBV7-3, the J call TRBJ1-3, with no clear D. V dropped 2 bases and J dropped 4 bases, with 6 bases sitting between them. CDR3 length equals 13 residues. Germline CDR1 SGHTA, CDR2 FQGTGA. The CDR3 sequence is CASSLGSGNTIYF. CDR3 nucleotide sequence: TGTGCCAGCAGCTTAGGGAGCGGAAACACCATATATTTT.

The gene calls are TRBV6-1 and TRBJ2-4; D not certain. The V end lost 7 bases, the J end lost 0 bases, and 7 bases lay between the germline ends. This CDR3 has 13 residues. Germline lookup yields CDR1 MNHNS and CDR2 SASEGT. CDR3 coding DNA: TGTGCCAGCACGGCGGAAGCCAAAAACATTCAGTACTTC. Its translation: CASTAEAKNIQYF.

CDR3 protein: CAIVGVMNTEAFF. DNA of the CDR3: TGTGCCATCGTGGGCGTAATGAACACTGAAGCTTTCTTT. V and J are TRBV10-3 and TRBJ1-1; D unclear. This CDR3 is built from 13 residues. CDR1 and CDR2 from the germline V gene are ENHRY and SYGVKD. Trimming shortened V by 8 bases and J by 0 bases, and 10 bases separated the two germline ends.

This sequence joins TRBV19 and TRBJ2-1, with 7 bases identical to TRBD2. The CDR3 totals 18 residues. Germline trimming cut 1 base from V and 4 bases from J; bases unmatched to any gene: 13. CDR1 and CDR2 from the germline V gene are LNHDA and SQIVND (reference sequence). The chain's CDR3 is CASSIGPPSSGVYNEQFF. The CDR3 DNA reads as TGTGCCAGTAGTATAGGCCCCCCGTCTAGCGGCGTATACAATGAGCAGTTCTTC.

The CDR3 sequence is CASSEYRGQAGYTF. In DNA, the CDR3 is TGTGCCAGCAGTGAATATAGGGGACAGGCTGGCTACACCTTC. The genes are TRBV25-1 and TRBJ1-2, with 8 nucleotides matching TRBD1. CDR1 and CDR2 from the germline V gene are MGHDK and SYGVNS. V was pared by 0 bases and J by 7 bases, with 4 bases of the junction left unmatched. This CDR3 contains 14 residues.

This chain uses TRBV7-8 with TRBJ2-5; D not resolved. CDR1 is SGHVS and CDR2 is FQNEAQ in the germline V gene. Trimming removed 1 base at V and 2 bases at J, with 8 bases between. This CDR3 has 14 amino acids. The CDR3 protein is CASSLGSRQETQYF. The CDR3 DNA sequence: TGTGCCAGCAGCTTAGGGTCCAGACAAGAGACCCAGTACTTC. Together with reference TRBV7-8 and TRBJ2-5, the CDR3 gives the full variable domain: GAGVSQSPRYKVAKRGQDVALRCDPISGHVSLFWYQQALGQGPEFLTYFQNEAQLDKSGLPSDRFFAERPEGSVSTLKIQRTQQEDSAVYLCASSLGSRQETQYFGPGTRLLVL.